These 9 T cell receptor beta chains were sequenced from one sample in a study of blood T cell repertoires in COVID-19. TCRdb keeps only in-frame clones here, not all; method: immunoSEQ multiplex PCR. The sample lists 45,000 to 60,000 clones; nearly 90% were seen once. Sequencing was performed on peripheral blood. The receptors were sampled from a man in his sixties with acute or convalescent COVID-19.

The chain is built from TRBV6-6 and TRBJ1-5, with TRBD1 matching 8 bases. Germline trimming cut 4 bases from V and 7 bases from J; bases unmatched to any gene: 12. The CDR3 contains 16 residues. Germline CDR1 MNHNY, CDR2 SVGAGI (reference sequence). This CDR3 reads CASSSSGGRGRQPQHF. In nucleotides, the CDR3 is TGTGCCAGCAGTTCTTCAGGGGGCCGGGGCCGGCAGCCCCAGCATTTT.

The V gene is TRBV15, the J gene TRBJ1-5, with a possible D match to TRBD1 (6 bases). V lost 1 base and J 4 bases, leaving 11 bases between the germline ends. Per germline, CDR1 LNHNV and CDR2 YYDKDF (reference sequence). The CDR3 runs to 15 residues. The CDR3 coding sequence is TGTGCCACCAGCAGAGGTGGACAGAATAATCAGCCCCAGCATTTT. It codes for CATSRGGQNNQPQHF.

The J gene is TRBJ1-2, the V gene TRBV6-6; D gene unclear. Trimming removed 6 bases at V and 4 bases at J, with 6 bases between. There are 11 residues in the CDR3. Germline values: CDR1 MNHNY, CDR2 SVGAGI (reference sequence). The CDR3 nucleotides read TGTGCCAGCAGGGAGGGCTATGGCTACACCTTC. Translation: CASREGYGYTF.

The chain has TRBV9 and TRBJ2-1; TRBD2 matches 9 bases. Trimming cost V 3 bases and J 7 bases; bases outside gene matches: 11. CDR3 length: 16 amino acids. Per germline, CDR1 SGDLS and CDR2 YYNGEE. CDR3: CASSDVAGGPWNEQFF. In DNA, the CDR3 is TGTGCCAGCAGCGACGTCGCGGGGGGGCCTTGGAATGAGCAGTTCTTC.

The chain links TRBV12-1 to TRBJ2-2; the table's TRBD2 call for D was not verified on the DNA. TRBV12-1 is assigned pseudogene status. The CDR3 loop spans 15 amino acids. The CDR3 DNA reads TGTGCCAGCAGCCCATGGTGGAGGAACACCGGGGAGCTGTTTTTT. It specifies CASSPWWRNTGELFF.

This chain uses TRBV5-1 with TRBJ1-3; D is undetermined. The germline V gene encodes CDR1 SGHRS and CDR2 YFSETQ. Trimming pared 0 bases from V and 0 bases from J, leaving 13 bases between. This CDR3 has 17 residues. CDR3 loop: CASSLAALAISGNTIYF. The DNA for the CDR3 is TGCGCCAGCAGCTTGGCCGCATTAGCAATCTCTGGAAACACCATATATTTT.

Here the CDR3 reads CASREGGSGTEAFF. CDR3 in DNA: TGTGCCAGCAGGGAAGGAGGCTCGGGCACTGAAGCTTTCTTT. This chain links TRBV27 with TRBJ1-1; no clear D. V lost 6 bases and J lost 4, with 15 bases in between. The CDR3 contains 14 residues. CDR1 and CDR2 (germline): MNHEY, SMNVEV (reference sequence).

The CDR3 coding sequence is TGTGCCAGCAGTTTACAGGCGGCGCGGGACACTGAAGCTTTCTTT. This encodes CASSLQAARDTEAFF. J is TRBJ1-1 and V is TRBV27; D ambiguous. CDR1 and CDR2 (germline): MNHEY, SMNVEV (reference sequence). The CDR3 contains 15 residues. The V end was cut by 2 bases, the J end by 3 bases, with 13 bases between.

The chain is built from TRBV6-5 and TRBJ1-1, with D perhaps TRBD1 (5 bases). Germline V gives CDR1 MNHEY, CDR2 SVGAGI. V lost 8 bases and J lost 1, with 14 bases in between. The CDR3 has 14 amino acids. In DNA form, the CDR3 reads TGTGCCAGCTCTCCCTATGGGGCGAACACTGAAGCTTTCTTT. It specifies CASSPYGANTEAFF.